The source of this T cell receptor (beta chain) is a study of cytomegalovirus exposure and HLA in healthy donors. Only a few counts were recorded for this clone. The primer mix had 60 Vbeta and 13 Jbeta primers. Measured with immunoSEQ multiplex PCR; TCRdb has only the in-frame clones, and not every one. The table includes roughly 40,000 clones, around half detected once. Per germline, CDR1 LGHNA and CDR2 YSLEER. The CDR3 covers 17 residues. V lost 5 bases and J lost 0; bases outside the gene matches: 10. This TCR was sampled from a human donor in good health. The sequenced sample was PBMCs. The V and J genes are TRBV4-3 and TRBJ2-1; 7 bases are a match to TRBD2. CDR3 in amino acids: CASSYTWEGGSYNEQFF. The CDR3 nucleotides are TGCGCCAGCAGCTACACTTGGGAGGGCGGCTCCTACAATGAGCAGTTCTTC.